These 10 T cell receptor beta chains were sequenced from one sample in a study of Ad26.COV2.S vaccination and SARS-CoV-2 variants. Indicated treatment: 15 to 20 received Ad26.COV2.S at low or high dose, single or two shots; about 5 received placebo; per-sample allocation not given. The study sampled participants on day 63 after the first vaccine or placebo injection. Sequencing used immunoSEQ multiplex PCR; TCRdb keeps in-frame clones, though not all of them. The sample consists of around 300,000 clones, less than 90% of them appearing once. Sample: peripheral blood, taken in a trial of Ad26.COV2.S vaccine versus placebo. These receptors were taken from a person aged 18-60 years who received the Ad26.COV2.S COVID-19 vaccine or a placebo.

J is TRBJ1-5 and V is TRBV18; no clear D gene. The V gene's germline CDR1 is KGHSH and CDR2 LQKENI. The CDR3 has 14 residues. With 2 bases removed from V and 1 base from J, the gap between germline ends came to 6 bases. The CDR3 spells CASSPGRSNQPQHF. In nucleotides, the CDR3 is TGTGCCAGCTCACCAGGGCGGAGCAATCAGCCCCAGCATTTT.

The gene calls are TRBV28 and TRBJ1-4; D is uncertain. This CDR3 comprises 13 residues. Germline lookup yields CDR1 MDHEN and CDR2 SYDVKM. Trimming cost V 6 bases and J 7 bases, with 12 bases left between them. The DNA of the CDR3 is TGTGCCAGCAGCAACCGAGGAGTTGAAAAACTGTTTTTT. Its translation is CASSNRGVEKLFF.

The J gene is TRBJ1-2, the V gene TRBV5-4; D may be TRBD1 (6 bases). Germline V gene lookup returns CDR1 SGHNT and CDR2 YYREEE (reference sequence). The CDR3 length is 15 residues. Deletions cut 4 bases from V and 5 bases from J, with 18 bases between. CDR3 region: CASSTGGGLTYGYTF. For the CDR3, the DNA is TGTGCCAGCAGCACCGGAGGGGGACTTACTTATGGCTACACCTTC.

V usage is TRBV19 and J usage is TRBJ2-7; D remains unclear. V was cut by 1 base and J by 3 bases, with 13 bases left in between. This CDR3 has 15 amino acids. Germline V lookup: CDR1 LNHDA, CDR2 SQIVND (reference sequence). CDR3 in amino acids: CASSIGPDSGYEQYF. In nucleotides, the CDR3 is TGTGCCAGTAGTATAGGCCCAGACTCCGGCTACGAGCAGTACTTC.

Here the CDR3 DNA reads TGCGCCAGCAGCCAGGGAGGGTACGAGCAGTACTTC. Translated: CASSQGGYEQYF. The chain has TRBV5-1 and TRBJ2-7; 7 bases fit TRBD2. Per the germline V gene, CDR1 is SGHRS and CDR2 is YFSETQ. The CDR3 consists of 12 residues. With V trimmed by 4 bases and J by 4 bases, 2 bases remained unmatched.

The V call is TRBV5-8, the J call TRBJ1-2, with 8 nucleotides matching TRBD1. The germline V gene has CDR1 SGHTS and CDR2 YDEGEE. Trimming at V came to 4 bases and at J to 4 bases, leaving 6 bases not matched to a gene. The CDR3 contains 14 residues. The DNA for the CDR3 is TGTGCCAGCAGCCTCAGGGGGCCTTTCTATGGCTACACCTTC. Translated: CASSLRGPFYGYTF.

This sequence joins TRBV5-1 and TRBJ1-1; no clear D. Trimming took off 4 bases at V and 1 base at J, with 11 bases between the two ends. This CDR3 spans 14 amino acids. Germline loops: CDR1 SGHRS, CDR2 YFSETQ. As DNA, the CDR3 is TGCGCCAGCAGCAGCTCGGGAGGGAACACTGAAGCTTTCTTT. This codes for CASSSSGGNTEAFF.

V usage is TRBV4-2 and J usage is TRBJ1-1; D is unresolved. Trimming shortened V by 2 bases and J by 4 bases, and 17 bases separated the two germline ends. The CDR3 spans 16 residues. CDR1 is LGHNA and CDR2 is YNFKEQ in the germline V gene. This CDR3 is CASSQKGAGAGTEAFF. As DNA, the CDR3 is TGTGCCAGCAGCCAAAAGGGAGCGGGCGCGGGCACTGAAGCTTTCTTT.

The chain employs TRBV29-1 and TRBJ1-1; D gene ambiguous. Germline loops: CDR1 SQVTM, CDR2 ANQGSEA. The CDR3 totals 13 residues. The V and J ends lost 3 bases and 4 bases respectively, with 12 bases between them. CDR3: CSVDYGPTTEAFF. The DNA of the CDR3 is TGCAGCGTTGATTACGGACCCACCACTGAAGCTTTCTTT.

The chain carries TRBV7-6 and TRBJ1-5, with D possibly being TRBD1 (5 bases). This CDR3 is 13 amino acids long. Trimming took off 5 bases at V and 5 bases at J, with 10 bases between the two ends. The germline CDR1 and CDR2 sequences are SGHVS and FNYEAQ. CDR3 sequence reads: CASSLLGDQPQHF. The CDR3 DNA is TGTGCCAGCAGCCTATTGGGGGATCAGCCCCAGCATTTT.